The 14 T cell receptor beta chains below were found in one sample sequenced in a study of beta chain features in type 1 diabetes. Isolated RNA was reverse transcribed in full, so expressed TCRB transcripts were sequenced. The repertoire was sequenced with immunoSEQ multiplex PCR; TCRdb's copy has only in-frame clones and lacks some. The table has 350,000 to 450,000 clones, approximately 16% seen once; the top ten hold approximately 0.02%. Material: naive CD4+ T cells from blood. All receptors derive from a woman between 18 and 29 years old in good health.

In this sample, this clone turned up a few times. CDR3 in amino acids: CAWTRGFEQYF. CDR3 in DNA: TGTGCCTGGACCAGGGGGTTCGAGCAGTACTTC. V is TRBV30 and J is TRBJ2-7; 7 bases fit TRBD1. V lost 4 bases to trimming and J lost 6 bases; unmatched junction nucleotides: 3. This CDR3 is built from 11 residues. From germline, CDR1 is GTSNPN and CDR2 SVGIG (reference sequence).

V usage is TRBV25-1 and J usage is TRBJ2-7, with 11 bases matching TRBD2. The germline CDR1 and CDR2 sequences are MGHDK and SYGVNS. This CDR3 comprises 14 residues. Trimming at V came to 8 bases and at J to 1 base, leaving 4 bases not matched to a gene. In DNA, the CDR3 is TGTGCCAGCGGGACTAGCGGCACTTCCTACGAGCAGTACTTC. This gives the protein CASGTSGTSYEQYF.

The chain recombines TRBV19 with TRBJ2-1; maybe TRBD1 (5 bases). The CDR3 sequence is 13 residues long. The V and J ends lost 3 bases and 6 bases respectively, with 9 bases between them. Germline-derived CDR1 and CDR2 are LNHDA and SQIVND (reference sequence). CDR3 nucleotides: TGTGCCAGTAGTATGACCAGGGTCAATGAGCAGTTCTTC. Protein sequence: CASSMTRVNEQFF.

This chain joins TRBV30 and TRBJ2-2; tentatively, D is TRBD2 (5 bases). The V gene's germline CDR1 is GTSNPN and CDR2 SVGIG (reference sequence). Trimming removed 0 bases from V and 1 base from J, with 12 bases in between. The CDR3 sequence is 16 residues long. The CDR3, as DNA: TGTGCCTGGAGTGTACGAGGGATCTGGAACACCGGGGAGCTGTTTTTT. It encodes CAWSVRGIWNTGELFF.

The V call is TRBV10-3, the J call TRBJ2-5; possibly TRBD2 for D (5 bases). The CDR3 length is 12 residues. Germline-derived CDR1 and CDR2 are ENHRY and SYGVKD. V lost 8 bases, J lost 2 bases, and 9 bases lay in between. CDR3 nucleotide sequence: TGTGCCATCGGACGGGAACAAGAGACCCAGTACTTC. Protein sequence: CAIGREQETQYF.

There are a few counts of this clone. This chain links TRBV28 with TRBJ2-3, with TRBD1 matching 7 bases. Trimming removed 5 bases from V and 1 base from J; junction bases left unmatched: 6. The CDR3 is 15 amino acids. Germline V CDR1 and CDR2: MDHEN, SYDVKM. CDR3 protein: CASSGYRGGTDTQYF. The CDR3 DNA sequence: TGTGCCAGCAGTGGGTACAGGGGAGGCACAGATACGCAGTATTTT.

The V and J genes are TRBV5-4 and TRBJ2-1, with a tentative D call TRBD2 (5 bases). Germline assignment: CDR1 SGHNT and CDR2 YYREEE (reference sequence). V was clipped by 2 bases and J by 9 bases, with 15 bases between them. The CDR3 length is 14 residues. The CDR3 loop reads CASSFGRSVGEQFF. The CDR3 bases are TGTGCCAGCAGCTTCGGGCGTAGCGTAGGTGAGCAGTTCTTC. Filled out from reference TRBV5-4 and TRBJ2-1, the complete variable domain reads ETGVTQSPTHLIKTRGQQVTLRCSSQSGHNTVSWYQQALGQGPQFIFQYYREEENGRGNFPPRFSGLQFPNYSSELNVNALELDDSALYLCASSFGRSVGEQFFGPGTRLTVL.

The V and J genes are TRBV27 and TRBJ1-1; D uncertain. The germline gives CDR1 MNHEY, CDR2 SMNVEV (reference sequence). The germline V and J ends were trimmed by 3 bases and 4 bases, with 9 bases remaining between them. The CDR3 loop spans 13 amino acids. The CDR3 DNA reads TGTGCCAGCAGTTTGTACGAGAGCACTGAAGCTTTCTTT. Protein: CASSLYESTEAFF.

The CDR3 region has the DNA TGTGCCAGCAGTCCAAGACAGGGAATCCAGCCCCAGCATTTT. Encoded protein: CASSPRQGIQPQHF. The chain recombines TRBV28 with TRBJ1-5, with 7 bases lining up with TRBD1. The CDR3 is 14 residues long. The germline V gene has CDR1 MDHEN and CDR2 SYDVKM. V lost 5 bases, J lost 7 bases, and 8 bases stayed unmatched.

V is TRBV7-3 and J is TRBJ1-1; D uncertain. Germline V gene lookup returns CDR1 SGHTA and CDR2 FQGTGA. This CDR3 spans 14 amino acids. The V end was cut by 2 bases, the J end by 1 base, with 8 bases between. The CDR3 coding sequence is TGTGCCAGCAGCTTAGGCCAGAAGAACACTGAAGCTTTCTTT. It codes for CASSLGQKNTEAFF.

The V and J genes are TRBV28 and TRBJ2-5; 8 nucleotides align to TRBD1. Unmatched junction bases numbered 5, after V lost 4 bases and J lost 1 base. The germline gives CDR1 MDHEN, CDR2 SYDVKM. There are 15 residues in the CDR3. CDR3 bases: TGTGCCAGCAGTTCCTCCGGGACAGGCCAAGAGACCCAGTACTTC. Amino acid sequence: CASSSSGTGQETQYF.

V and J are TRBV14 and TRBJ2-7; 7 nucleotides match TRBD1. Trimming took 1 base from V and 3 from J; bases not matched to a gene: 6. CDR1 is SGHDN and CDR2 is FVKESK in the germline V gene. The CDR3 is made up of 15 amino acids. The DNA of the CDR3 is TGTGCCAGCAGCCAAGGGAGACAGGGTGGCTACGAGCAGTACTTC. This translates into CASSQGRQGGYEQYF.

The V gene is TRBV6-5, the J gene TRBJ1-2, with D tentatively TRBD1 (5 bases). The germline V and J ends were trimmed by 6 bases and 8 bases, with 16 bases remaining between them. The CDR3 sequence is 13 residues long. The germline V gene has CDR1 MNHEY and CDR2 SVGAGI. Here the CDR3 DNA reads TGTGCCAGCAGGCCGACAGTCCTCTACGGCTACACCTTC. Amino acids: CASRPTVLYGYTF.

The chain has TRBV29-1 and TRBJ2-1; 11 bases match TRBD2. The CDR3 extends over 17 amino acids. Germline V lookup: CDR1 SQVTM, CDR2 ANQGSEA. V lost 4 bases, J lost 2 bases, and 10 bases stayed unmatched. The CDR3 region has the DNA TGCAGCGTTGCCGGGCTAGCGGGAGGCCGCACCTACAATGAGCAGTTCTTC. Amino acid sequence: CSVAGLAGGRTYNEQFF.